The text below deals with one T cell receptor beta chain. The V gene lost 4 bases and the J gene lost 10 bases, with 8 bases spanning the gap. This CDR3 region has 11 residues. Germline V gives CDR1 MDHEN, CDR2 SYDVKM. In the authors' workflow: Reference gene primer amplification yielded estimated nucleated cell counts. Profiling relied on immunoSEQ multiplex PCR, and the TCRdb table lists in-frame clones only, not all of them. That table supplies the V and J calls and clone size; D and trimming were determined from the DNA. The profile shows roughly 150,000 clones, roughly 84% of them singletons. The data were obtained in a study of blood T cell repertoires in COVID-19. Study background: The United States, Italy and Spain were the sources of the acute and convalescent COVID-19 samples. PBMCs, B-cell-depleted T cells, or T cells provided the cDNA or gDNA that made up the material.

The sequenced material came from peripheral blood. This chain joins TRBV28 and TRBJ2-1; D unclear. This TCR was sampled from an elderly woman with active or convalescent COVID-19. The CDR3 bases are TGTGCCAGCAGTTGGCTAGTCGAGCAGTTCTTC. This gives the protein CASSWLVEQFF.